What follows is one TCR beta chain and its context. This sample stems from a study of blood T cell repertoires in COVID-19. Study summary: Italy, Spain and the United States were the sources of the convalescent and acute COVID-19 samples.

In the study's own analysis: For nucleated cells, counts were estimated from reference gene primer amplification. The method was immunoSEQ multiplex PCR; TCRdb's version includes in-frame clones alone and lacks a portion of them. That table furnishes V, J and clone size, whereas the DNA furnished D and trimming. The table lists a few hundred thousand clones, about nine tenths of them singletons. With 7 bases clipped from V and 2 bases from J, the junction kept 12 bases outside the gene matches. The germline CDR1 and CDR2 sequences are LNHDA and SQIVND (reference sequence). CDR3 length equals 17 residues.

The source material was peripheral blood. The source of this sequence is a man aged 50 to 60 with acute or convalescent COVID-19. The chain couples TRBV19 to TRBJ1-2; 11 nucleotides match TRBD1. The CDR3 DNA reads as TGTGCCAGTACCAATACCAGGACAGGGGGCAGGAACTATGGCTACACCTTC. Translated: CASTNTRTGGRNYGYTF. The full variable domain, with the rest looked up from reference TRBV19 and TRBJ1-2, is DGGITQSPKYLFRKEGQNVTLSCEQNLNHDAMYWYRQDPGQGLRLIYYSQIVNDFQKGDIAEGYSVSREKKESFPLTVTSAQKNPTAFYLCASTNTRTGGRNYGYTFGSGTRLTVV.